This T cell receptor beta chain was captured in a study of blood T cell repertoires in COVID-19. Adults between roughly 18 and 95 years of age took part from fewer than 30 US areas. V was pared by 10 bases and J by 7 bases, with 11 bases of the junction left unmatched. This CDR3 comprises 13 residues. Authors' processing steps: For nucleated cells, counts were estimated from reference gene primer amplification. Profiled with immunoSEQ multiplex PCR; TCRdb holds only in-frame clones, not every one. The V and J calls and the clone size are those of that table, but D and trimming were determined from the DNA. The sample consists of about 230,000 clones, approximately 90% of them appearing once.

The chain combines TRBV12-3 or TRBV12-4 with TRBJ1-1, with 8 nucleotides matching TRBD1. This TCR was recovered from a woman aged 40 to 50 with acute COVID-19. Sequencing used PBMCs or T cells enriched from blood (not recorded which). The CDR3 spells CATTGESLSEAFF. The CDR3 DNA reads TGTGCCACGACAGGGGAATCTCTGAGTGAAGCTTTCTTT.